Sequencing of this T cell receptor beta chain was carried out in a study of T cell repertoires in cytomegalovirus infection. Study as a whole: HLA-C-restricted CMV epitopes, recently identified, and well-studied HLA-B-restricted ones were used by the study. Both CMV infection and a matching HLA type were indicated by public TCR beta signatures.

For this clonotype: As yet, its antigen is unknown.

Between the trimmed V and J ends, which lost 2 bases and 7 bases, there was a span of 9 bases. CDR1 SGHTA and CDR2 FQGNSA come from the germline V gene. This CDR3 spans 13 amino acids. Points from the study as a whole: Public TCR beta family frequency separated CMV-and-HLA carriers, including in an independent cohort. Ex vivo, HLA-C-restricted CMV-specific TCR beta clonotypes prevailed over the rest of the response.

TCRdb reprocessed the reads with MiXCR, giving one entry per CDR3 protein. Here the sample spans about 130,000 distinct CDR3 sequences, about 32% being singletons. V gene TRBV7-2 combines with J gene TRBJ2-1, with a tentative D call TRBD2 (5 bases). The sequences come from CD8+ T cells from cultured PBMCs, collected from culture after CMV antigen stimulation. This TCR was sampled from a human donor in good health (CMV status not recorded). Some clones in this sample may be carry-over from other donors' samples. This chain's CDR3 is CASSLFGDNEQFF. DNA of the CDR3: TGTGCCAGCAGCTTATTCGGGGATAATGAGCAGTTCTTC.